This is a list of T cell receptor beta chains from one sample in a study of OX40 agonist ivuxolimab in advanced cancers. Repertoires were generated with immunoSEQ multiplex PCR, while TCRdb's copy carries only in-frame clones and drops some. This sample carries around 63,000 clones, 75% to 90% of them seen once, and the ten largest clones take 10% to 11%. This specimen consisted of CD4+ or CD8+ T cells sorted from blood, obtained in a trial of the OX40 agonist ivuxolimab. These receptors came from an adult with an advanced solid tumor such as melanoma, head and neck, liver or kidney cancer. Each CDR3 is given with its conserved first and last residue. A D gene is named only where the DNA matches it firmly. Clone size appears in some rows only: once, few, many, or a class for an expanded clone.

D	V	J	size	DNA	CDR3
TRBD1	TRBV5-1	TRBJ2-7	-	TGCGCCAGCAGCTGGGGGGACAGGGGCACGGACGAGCAGTACTTC	CASSWGDRGTDEQYF
-	TRBV7-3	TRBJ2-2	once	TGTGCCAGCAGCAGCGTGCATGGGGGGGAGCTGTTTTTT	CASSSVHGGELFF
-	TRBV5-1	TRBJ2-7	-	TGCGCCAGCAGCCAGACCCCAGGGGAACTCCTCGGCGAGCAGTACTTC	CASSQTPGELLGEQYF
-	TRBV28	TRBJ1-2	-	TGTGCCAGCAGTTCCGCAGGGGCAGGGAATGATGGCTACACCTTC	CASSSAGAGNDGYTF
TRBD2	TRBV5-3	TRBJ2-3	-	TGTGCCAGAAGCTTGGGGCTAGCGGGGGCTTTCACAGATACGCAGTATTTT	CARSLGLAGAFTDTQYF
-	TRBV5-1	TRBJ1-5	-	TGCGCCAGCCGACAGGACGGCGGAGCCAATCAGCCCCAGCATTTT	CASRQDGGANQPQHF
TRBD1	TRBV5-1	TRBJ1-4	-	TGCGCCAGCAGCTTACAGGGGGCGGGTGATGAAAAACTGTTTTTT	CASSLQGAGDEKLFF
-	TRBV6-1	TRBJ1-2	-	TGTGCCAGCAGTTTTTCAGGGTTAGGACTTAGTGGCTACACCTTC	CASSFSGLGLSGYTF
-	TRBV5-8	TRBJ2-2	-	TGTGCCAGCAGGCTGAAAGTGACCGGGGAGCTGTTTTTT	CASRLKVTGELFF
-	TRBV13	TRBJ2-2	-	TGTGCCAGCAGCCCCCAGGTCACCGGGGAGCTGTTTTTT	CASSPQVTGELFF
TRBD2	TRBV13	TRBJ2-7	-	TGTGCCAGCAGCTTAGGGGGACTAGCCGAATCCCGCGAGCAGTACTTC	CASSLGGLAESREQYF
-	TRBV5-8	TRBJ2-7	-	TGTGCCAGCAGCCCTTCGACTGATACCTACGAGCAGTACTTC	CASSPSTDTYEQYF